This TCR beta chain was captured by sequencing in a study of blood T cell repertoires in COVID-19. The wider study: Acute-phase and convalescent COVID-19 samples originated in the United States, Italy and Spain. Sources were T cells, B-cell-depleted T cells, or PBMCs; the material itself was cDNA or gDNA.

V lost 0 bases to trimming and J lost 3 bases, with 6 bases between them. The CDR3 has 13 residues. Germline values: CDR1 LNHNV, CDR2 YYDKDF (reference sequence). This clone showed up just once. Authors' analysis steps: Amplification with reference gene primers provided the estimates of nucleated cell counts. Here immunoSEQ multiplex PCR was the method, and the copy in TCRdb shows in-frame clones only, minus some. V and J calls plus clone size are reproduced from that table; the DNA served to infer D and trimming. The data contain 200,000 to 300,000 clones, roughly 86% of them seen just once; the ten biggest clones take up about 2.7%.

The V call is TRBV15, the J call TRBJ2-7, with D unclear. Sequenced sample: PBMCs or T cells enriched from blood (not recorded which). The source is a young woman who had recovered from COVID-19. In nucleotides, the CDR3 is TGTGCCACCAGCAGAGATCCTAACTACGAGCAGTACTTC. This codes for CATSRDPNYEQYF.